This entry lists 8 T cell receptor beta chains sequenced from one sample in a study of PD-1 blockade in classical Hodgkin lymphoma. Method: immunoSEQ multiplex PCR; TCRdb's copy keeps in-frame clones and lacks some. This table has about 20,000 clones, over 80% appearing once. Patients all relapsed after autologous stem cell transplantation, and there was variation in brentuximab vedotin exposure. Sequenced material: peripheral blood mononuclear cells (PBMCs), taken at baseline. These receptors were taken from a human donor with classical Hodgkin lymphoma.

This rearrangement joins TRBV7-9 to TRBJ2-2; the D call may be TRBD1 or TRBD2 (6 bases each). Deletions cut 3 bases from V and 7 bases from J, with 15 bases between. Germline-derived CDR1 and CDR2 are SEHNR and FQNEAQ (reference sequence). This CDR3 has 15 residues. The CDR3 here is CASSLERGVNGELFF. CDR3 bases: TGTGCCAGCAGCTTGGAGAGGGGGGTAAACGGGGAGCTGTTTTTT.

V gene TRBV5-1 combines with J gene TRBJ2-3; no definite D call. CDR1 SGHRS and CDR2 YFSETQ come from the germline V gene. Trimming left V 0 bases short and J 4 bases short, with 12 bases between. This CDR3 comprises 15 residues. Here the CDR3 reads CASSLESQFPDTQYF. CDR3 nucleotides: TGCGCCAGCAGCTTGGAGTCTCAGTTCCCAGATACGCAGTATTTT.

This clone has a single count. The V call is TRBV5-1, the J call TRBJ2-5; 7 positions agree with TRBD1. Unmatched junction bases numbered 2, after V lost 2 bases and J lost 1 base. Per germline, CDR1 SGHRS and CDR2 YFSETQ. The CDR3 has 14 residues. CDR3 region: CASSLTGVQETQYF. The CDR3 nucleotides read TGCGCCAGCAGCTTAACAGGGGTCCAAGAGACCCAGTACTTC.

This chain uses TRBV7-9 with TRBJ2-5; D possibly corresponds to TRBD1 (5 bases). Germline CDR1 reads SEHNR; CDR2 reads FQNEAQ (reference sequence). V was trimmed by 1 base and J by 5 bases, leaving 20 bases between them. This CDR3 is 17 amino acids long. CDR3 bases: TGTGCCAGCAGCTTAGTCTCGCGGAACCGAGCAGGGGAGACCCAGTACTTC. It codes for CASSLVSRNRAGETQYF.

The chain uses TRBV9 and TRBJ2-7; D is tentatively TRBD1 or TRBD2 (6 bases each). Germline V gives CDR1 SGDLS, CDR2 YYNGEE. V was trimmed by 0 bases and J by 6 bases, leaving 16 bases between them. This CDR3 spans 15 amino acids. In DNA, the CDR3 is TGTGCCAGCAGCGTAGACCACAGGAGGGGGTTCGAGCAGTACTTC. This encodes CASSVDHRRGFEQYF.

This rearrangement joins TRBV5-1 to TRBJ2-5, with 12 bases matching TRBD2. CDR1 and CDR2 from the germline V gene are SGHRS and YFSETQ. The V segment lost 4 bases and the J segment 4 bases; nucleotides outside the gene matches: 11. The CDR3 has 17 amino acids. The CDR3 is CASSPTLTSGSGETQYF. CDR3 DNA: TGCGCCAGCAGCCCAACCCTGACTAGCGGGAGCGGAGAGACCCAGTACTTC. The full variable domain, with the rest looked up from reference TRBV5-1 and TRBJ2-5, is KAGVTQTPRYLIKTRGQQVTLSCSPISGHRSVSWYQQTPGQGLQFLFEYFSETQRNKGNFPGRFSGRQFSNSRSEMNVSTLELGDSALYLCASSPTLTSGSGETQYFGPGTRLLVL.

The CDR3 sequence: CASSLAGTGASTEAFF. The CDR3 DNA reads as TGCGCCAGCAGCTTGGCCGGGACAGGTGCGAGCACTGAAGCTTTCTTT. The chain has TRBV5-1 and TRBJ1-1; 8 bases align to TRBD1. V lost 0 bases, J lost 4 bases, and 8 bases stayed unmatched. This CDR3 is built from 16 residues. Germline values: CDR1 SGHRS, CDR2 YFSETQ.

V usage is TRBV6-1 and J usage is TRBJ2-7; the match to TRBD2 covers 7 bases. The CDR3 runs 13 residues. Unmatched junction bases numbered 6, after V lost 7 bases and J lost 3 bases. CDR1 is MNHNS, CDR2 SASEGT, per germline. Written as DNA, the CDR3 is TGTGCCAGCACGGGCAGGGAGGGCTACGAGCAGTACTTC. It specifies CASTGREGYEQYF.